A single sample is the source of the 27 T cell receptor beta chains below, sequenced in a study of T-cell reconstitution after alpha-beta-depleted transplantation in children. Unique molecular identifiers were incorporated during preparation of the TCRbeta library. Via MiXCR, TCRdb re-called the PCR reads, giving one row per CDR3 protein. The sample carries 500,000 to 750,000 distinct CDR3 sequences, approximately 30% recorded once. This material consisted of PBMCs, taken before TCRalphabeta/CD19-depleted stem cell transplant. The receptors were sampled from a boy in the first two years of life with Wiskott-Aldrich syndrome, due to receive a stem cell transplant.

The rearrangement uses TRBV10-3 and TRBJ2-1; 11 bases fit TRBD2. Losses at the gene ends were 5 bases for V and 7 bases for J; bases not matched to a gene: 7. Germline loops: CDR1 ENHRY, CDR2 SYGVKD. This CDR3 region has 15 residues. CDR3 loop: CAISYSLAGVNEQFF. The CDR3 nucleotides read TGTGCCATCAGTTACTCACTAGCGGGAGTTAATGAGCAGTTCTTC.

The chain carries TRBV20-1 and TRBJ2-3; either TRBD1 or TRBD2 may fit D (6 bases each). Trimming removed 5 bases at V and 1 base at J, with 13 bases between. Per germline, CDR1 DFQATT and CDR2 SNEGSKA (reference sequence). The CDR3 runs to 14 residues. CDR3 nucleotide sequence: TGCAGTGCTGCTGGAGGGGGAGGCACAGATACGCAGTATTTT. Translating it yields CSAAGGGGTDTQYF.

The chain carries TRBV5-1 and TRBJ2-1, with D unresolved. The CDR3 totals 17 residues. In germline, CDR1 is SGHRS, CDR2 YFSETQ. The V end lost 3 bases, the J end lost 4 bases, and 20 bases lay between the germline ends. This CDR3 reads CASSSRPGQLFYNEQFF. CDR3 DNA sequence: TGCGCCAGCAGCTCCCGCCCAGGCCAACTCTTTTACAATGAGCAGTTCTTC.

J is TRBJ2-1 and V is TRBV10-3; 8 bases fit TRBD1. J was trimmed by 1 base and V by 2 bases; bases with no gene match: 1. The germline gives CDR1 ENHRY, CDR2 SYGVKD. The CDR3 spans 15 residues. For the CDR3, the DNA is TGTGCCATCAGTGAGACAGGGGGATCCTACAATGAGCAGTTCTTC. Its protein product is CAISETGGSYNEQFF.

The V call is TRBV28, the J call TRBJ2-4; D is undetermined. Looked up from germline, CDR1 is MDHEN and CDR2 is SYDVKM. The CDR3 has 14 amino acids. V lost 3 bases, J lost 1 base, and 7 bases lay in between. The CDR3 sequence is CASSFYRAKNIQYF. CDR3 sequence (DNA): TGTGCCAGCAGTTTTTATCGGGCCAAAAACATTCAGTACTTC.

The chain combines TRBV6-5 with TRBJ1-4, with D hard to call. This CDR3 is 16 amino acids long. Germline-derived CDR1 and CDR2 are MNHEY and SVGAGI. V was cut by 0 bases and J by 8 bases, with 16 bases left in between. Here the CDR3 DNA reads TGTGCCAGCAGTTACTCCTCGCTTCCAAAAGGGGAAAAACTGTTTTTT. It translates to CASSYSSLPKGEKLFF.

This clonotype occurred a few times. The chain links TRBV24-1 to TRBJ2-1; D not certain. Trimming took 12 bases from V and 8 from J, leaving 22 bases between them. Germline V gives CDR1 KGHDR, CDR2 SFDVKD. The CDR3 spans 14 residues. This chain's CDR3 is CAPSWGGLTYEQFF. CDR3 sequence (DNA): TGTGCCCCCTCGTGGGGTGGTCTCACCTATGAGCAGTTCTTC.

The chain is built from TRBV9 and TRBJ2-3; TRBD2 agrees at 9 bases. V shed 3 bases and J 2 bases; nucleotides not matched to a gene: 7. The CDR3 totals 16 residues. Germline V gene lookup returns CDR1 SGDLS and CDR2 YYNGEE. The CDR3: CASSAPSGIHTDTQYF. CDR3 nucleotide sequence: TGTGCCAGCAGCGCCCCTAGCGGGATCCACACAGATACGCAGTATTTT.

V usage is TRBV14 and J usage is TRBJ2-7, with 11 positions matching TRBD2. Per germline, CDR1 SGHDN and CDR2 FVKESK. The CDR3 is made up of 16 amino acids. After removal of 1 base from V and 6 bases from J, the junction contained 8 bases not matched to a gene. CDR3 amino acids: CASSQVGTSGDAEQYF. CDR3 in DNA: TGTGCCAGCAGCCAAGTGGGGACTAGCGGAGATGCCGAGCAGTACTTC. The entire variable domain, with the rest obtained from reference TRBV14 and TRBJ2-7, is as follows: EAGVTQFPSHSVIEKGQTVTLRCDPISGHDNLYWYRRVMGKEIKFLLHFVKESKQDESGMPNNRFLAERTGGTYSTLKVQPAELEDSGVYFCASSQVGTSGDAEQYFGPGTRLTVT.

The chain recombines TRBV7-2 with TRBJ2-3; 12 nucleotides match TRBD2. The CDR3 spans 16 residues. V dropped 8 bases and J dropped 2; count of bases not matched to a gene: 8. Germline V gene lookup returns CDR1 SGHTA and CDR2 FQGNSA. CDR3 sequence reads: CASHRASGRATDTQYF. CDR3 sequence (DNA): TGTGCCAGCCATCGAGCTAGCGGGAGGGCCACAGATACGCAGTATTTT.

The chain recombines TRBV9 with TRBJ2-1, with a tentative D call TRBD2 (6 bases). The CDR3 loop spans 15 amino acids. Germline V CDR1 and CDR2: SGDLS, YYNGEE. V was trimmed by 0 bases and J by 2 bases, leaving 9 bases between them. The CDR3 nucleotides are TGTGCCAGCAGCGTAGGGACGGGGGCCTACAATGAGCAGTTCTTC. Protein sequence: CASSVGTGAYNEQFF.

In its sample, this clonotype was seen a few times. The J gene is TRBJ1-3, the V gene TRBV7-9, with a tentative D call TRBD1 (5 bases). Trimming removed 5 bases at V and 2 bases at J, with 13 bases between. The CDR3 consists of 15 residues. Looked up from germline, CDR1 is SEHNR and CDR2 is FQNEAQ (reference sequence). Here the CDR3 reads CASSLITRAGNTIYF. The CDR3 bases are TGTGCCAGCAGCCTCATTACCAGGGCTGGAAACACCATATATTTT.

The rearrangement joins TRBV30 to TRBJ1-1, with TRBD1 as a possible D gene (5 bases). The germline V gene has CDR1 GTSNPN and CDR2 SVGIG (reference sequence). The CDR3 extends over 14 amino acids. Trimming cost V 1 base and J 1 base, with 10 bases left between them. The CDR3 nucleotides are TGTGCCTGGAGTGGCCCGACAGAGAACACTGAAGCTTTCTTT. Residues: CAWSGPTENTEAFF.

The chain has TRBV5-1 and TRBJ1-2; D is unclear. The germline V and J ends were trimmed by 5 bases and 2 bases, with 7 bases remaining between them. Looked up from germline, CDR1 is SGHRS and CDR2 is YFSETQ. CDR3 size: 12 residues. The DNA of the CDR3 is TGCGCCAGCAGGGAGCAAAACTATGGCTACACCTTC. Translating gives CASREQNYGYTF.

The chain employs TRBV4-1 and TRBJ2-5; no firm D call. Trimming removed 4 bases at V and 6 bases at J, with 9 bases between. This CDR3 has 12 residues. Germline loops: CDR1 MGHRA, CDR2 YSYEKL. This CDR3 is CASSRIGQTQYF. In DNA, the CDR3 is TGCGCCAGCAGCCGAATAGGGCAGACCCAGTACTTC.

The chain carries TRBV28 and TRBJ2-5; 10 positions agree with TRBD1. This CDR3 spans 12 amino acids. Trimming at V came to 8 bases and at J to 7 bases, leaving 4 bases not matched to a gene. Germline values: CDR1 MDHEN, CDR2 SYDVKM. CDR3 protein: CASGGQGVTQYF. The CDR3 bases are TGTGCCAGCGGTGGACAGGGGGTGACCCAGTACTTC.

The rearrangement links TRBV3-1 to TRBJ2-7; D uncertain. The germline V gene has CDR1 LGHDT and CDR2 YNNKEL (reference sequence). The CDR3 extends over 13 amino acids. Trimming shortened V by 6 bases and J by 3 bases, and 12 bases separated the two germline ends. The CDR3 sequence is CASRHQSSYEQYF. CDR3 nucleotides: TGTGCCAGCAGGCATCAATCTAGCTACGAGCAGTACTTC.

V usage is TRBV15 and J usage is TRBJ2-1, with a tentative D call TRBD2 (6 bases). Germline-derived CDR1 and CDR2 are LNHNV and YYDKDF (reference sequence). This CDR3 region has 15 residues. Between the trimmed V and J ends, which lost 0 bases and 8 bases, there was a span of 14 bases. In DNA, the CDR3 is TGTGCCACCAGCAGAGAAACGGGAGTAATGGATGAGCAGTTCTTC. It translates to CATSRETGVMDEQFF.

V gene TRBV12-3 or TRBV12-4 combines with J gene TRBJ2-5, with TRBD1 matching 10 bases. CDR3 size: 15 residues. J gave up 5 bases and V 3 bases, and 6 bases lay outside the gene matches. The DNA for the CDR3 is TGTGCCAGCAGTTTTCCGACAGGGGGCGGTGAGACCCAGTACTTC. This encodes CASSFPTGGGETQYF.

The rearrangement links TRBV21-1 to TRBJ1-5; the D call of TRBD1 is as the table states it, not checked on the DNA. TRBV21-1 is deemed a pseudogene. The CDR3 has 17 residues. CDR3 coding DNA: TGTGCCAGCAGCACTACGACAGGGATGTTTAGCAATCAGCCCCAGCATTTT. Translation gives CASSTTTGMFSNQPQHF.

The chain links TRBV20-1 to TRBJ1-1; D unclear. Trimming cost V 6 bases and J 1 base, with 12 bases left between them. The CDR3 has 13 amino acids. In germline, CDR1 is DFQATT, CDR2 SNEGSKA (reference sequence). The CDR3: CSAPRTENTEAFF. CDR3 nucleotides: TGCAGTGCCCCCAGGACGGAGAACACTGAAGCTTTCTTT.

This clonotype was counted ten times or more. Here the CDR3 reads CASSLVGSRYNEQFF. The CDR3 region has the DNA TGTGCCAGCAGCTTAGTCGGGAGTCGTTACAATGAGCAGTTCTTC. The V and J genes are TRBV7-2 and TRBJ2-1; tentatively, D is TRBD2 (6 bases). This CDR3 region has 15 residues. V gave up 1 base and J gave up 4 bases, with 11 bases separating them. From germline, CDR1 is SGHTA and CDR2 FQGNSA.

There are a few counts of this clonotype. The rearrangement uses TRBV5-1 and TRBJ2-3, with a tentative D call TRBD2 (5 bases). The CDR3 runs to 15 residues. Trimming removed 0 bases at V and 0 bases at J, with 8 bases between. Germline V gene data show CDR1 as SGHRS and CDR2 as YFSETQ. This CDR3 is CASSLGGMSTDTQYF. The CDR3 DNA reads as TGCGCCAGCAGCTTGGGAGGGATGAGCACAGATACGCAGTATTTT.

J is TRBJ2-3 and V is TRBV28; D gene unclear. The CDR3 extends over 11 amino acids. CDR1 and CDR2 (germline): MDHEN, SYDVKM. The germline V and J ends were trimmed by 10 bases and 2 bases, with 7 bases remaining between them. DNA for the CDR3: TGTGCCACCGACTTCACAGATACGCAGTATTTT. Translation: CATDFTDTQYF.

This clonotype was found a few times. V gene TRBV10-3 combines with J gene TRBJ1-6, with a tentative D call TRBD1 (5 bases). V was clipped by 4 bases and J by 8 bases, with 12 bases between them. Germline V lookup: CDR1 ENHRY, CDR2 SYGVKD. The CDR3 extends over 14 amino acids. The CDR3 DNA reads TGTGCCATCAGTGGGCGAGGGGCCCATTCACCCCTCCACTTT. Translating it yields CAISGRGAHSPLHF.

Only a few counts were recorded for this clonotype. The chain recombines TRBV5-5 with TRBJ2-1; 7 positions agree with TRBD2. The CDR3 runs to 12 residues. The germline V gene encodes CDR1 SGHKS and CDR2 YYEKEE (reference sequence). J gave up 12 bases and V 0 bases, and 3 bases lay outside the gene matches. CDR3 amino acids: CASSLVGGGQFF. Here the CDR3 DNA reads TGTGCCAGCAGCTTGGTTGGGGGGGGGCAGTTCTTC. Variable domain in full (rest from reference TRBV5-5 and TRBJ2-1): DAGVTQSPTHLIKTRGQQVTLRCSPISGHKSVSWYQQVLGQGPQFIFQYYEKEERGRGNFPDRFSARQFPNYSSELNVNALLLGDSALYLCASSLVGGGQFFGPGTRLTVL.

This clonotype appeared a single time. This rearrangement joins TRBV20-1 to TRBJ1-3; no clear D. Trimming stripped 1 base from V and 0 bases from J, with 19 bases between. This CDR3 spans 18 amino acids. Per the germline V gene, CDR1 is DFQATT and CDR2 is SNEGSKA (reference sequence). In DNA, the CDR3 is TGCAGTGCTAGAGCACGGAACGGAGACCTTGACTCTGGAAACACCATATATTTT. It is translated as CSARARNGDLDSGNTIYF.